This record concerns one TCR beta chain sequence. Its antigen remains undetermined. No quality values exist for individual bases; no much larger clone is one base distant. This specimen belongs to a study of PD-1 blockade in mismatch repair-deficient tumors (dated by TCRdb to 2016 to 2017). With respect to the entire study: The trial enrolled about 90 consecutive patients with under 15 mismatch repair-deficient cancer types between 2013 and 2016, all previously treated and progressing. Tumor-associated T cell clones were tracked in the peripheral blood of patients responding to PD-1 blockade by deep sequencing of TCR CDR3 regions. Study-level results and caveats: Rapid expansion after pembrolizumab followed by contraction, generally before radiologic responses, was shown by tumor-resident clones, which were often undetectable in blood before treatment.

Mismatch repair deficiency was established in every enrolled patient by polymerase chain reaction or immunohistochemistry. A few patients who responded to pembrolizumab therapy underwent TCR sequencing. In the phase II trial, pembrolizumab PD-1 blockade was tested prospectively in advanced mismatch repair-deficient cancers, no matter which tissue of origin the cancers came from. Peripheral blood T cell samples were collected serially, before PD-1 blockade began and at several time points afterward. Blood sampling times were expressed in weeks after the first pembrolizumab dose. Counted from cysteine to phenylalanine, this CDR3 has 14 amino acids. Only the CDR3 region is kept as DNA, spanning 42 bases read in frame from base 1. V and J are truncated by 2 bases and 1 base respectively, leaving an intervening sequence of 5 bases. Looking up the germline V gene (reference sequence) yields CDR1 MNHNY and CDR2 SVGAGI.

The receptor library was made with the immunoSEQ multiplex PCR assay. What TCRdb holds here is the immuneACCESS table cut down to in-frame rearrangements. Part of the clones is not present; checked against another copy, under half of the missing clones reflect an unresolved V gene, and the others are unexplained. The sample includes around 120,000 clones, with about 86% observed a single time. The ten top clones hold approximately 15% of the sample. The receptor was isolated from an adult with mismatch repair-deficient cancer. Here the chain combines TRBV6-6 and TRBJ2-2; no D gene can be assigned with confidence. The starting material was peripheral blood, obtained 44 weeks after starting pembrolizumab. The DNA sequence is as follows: TGTGCCAGCAGTTACACAGTGAACACCGGGGAGCTGTTTTTT. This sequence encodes CASSYTVNTGELFF.